The clone carrying this T cell receptor (beta chain) occurred once. Its target is unknown. The sample comes from a study of OX40 agonist ivuxolimab in advanced cancers. The study's findings and limits: Undetermined was the antigen specificity of the expanded peripheral T cells. At 0.1 to 3.0 mg/kg and by week 6, clonal expansion occurred in CD4+ and CD8+ blood T cells.

TCRdb's table, derived via immunoSEQ multiplex PCR, lists solely in-frame clones and lacks some. The sample lists approximately 76,000 clones, 75% to 85% occurring once. Germline CDR1 and CDR2: SGHRS and YFSETQ. Trimming shortened V by 4 bases and J by 1 base, and 11 bases separated the two germline ends. The CDR3 extends over 14 amino acids. This receptor was taken from an adult with an advanced solid tumor such as melanoma, head and neck, liver or kidney cancer. V gene TRBV5-1 combines with J gene TRBJ2-5; D is uncertain. Source: CD4+ or CD8+ T cells sorted from blood, taken in a trial of the OX40 agonist ivuxolimab. DNA for the CDR3: TGCGCCAGCAGCCACCAGAGCATCCAAGAGACCCAGTACTTC. Translating gives CASSHQSIQETQYF.